This T cell receptor beta chain is drawn from a study of shared T cell receptors in the human thymus. Sequenced by immunoSEQ multiplex PCR; TCRdb stores in-frame clones only, minus some. The repertoire holds 450,000 to 650,000 clones, approximately 80% seen once, with about 0.012% in the top ten. With 4 bases clipped from V and 5 bases from J, the junction kept 12 bases outside the gene matches. The CDR3 length is 17 residues. Germline V CDR1 and CDR2: SGHNT, YYREEE (reference sequence). This clone came up once. The same data also went into a second study, on human thymus T cells. This second study notes: Finnish infants who were healthy and having corrective surgery for congenital heart defects made up the donors. As related research reported, thymic repertoires overlapped highly among unrelated individuals.

This receptor was taken from a boy less than two years old with a congenital heart defect. The genes are TRBV5-4 and TRBJ2-5, with TRBD2 matching 12 bases. The sequencing input was thymocytes. Here the CDR3 DNA reads TGTGCCAGCAGCCCAGGGGGGCGGACTAGCGGGGTGGAGACCCAGTACTTC. Translation: CASSPGGRTSGVETQYF.